These T cell receptor beta chains were read from a single sample in a study of control samples from healthy donors and cancer patients. TCRdb keeps only in-frame clones here, not all; method: immunoSEQ multiplex PCR. The profile shows roughly 76,000 clones, 85% to 95% of them singletons. The specimen was blood. These TCRs come from a woman aged 40 to 50 in good health. The CDR3 runs from the conserved cysteine through the conserved F or W. The D gene is left open where the match is weak. Expanded clones are given a class, and other clones once, few, many or no size at all.

CDR3 length,D gene,V gene,clone size,J gene,CDR3 DNA,CDR3 protein
15,.,TRBV7-9,.,TRBJ1-3,TGTGCCAGCAGCTTAAGTGGGGGCTCTGGAAACACCATATATTTT,CASSLSGGSGNTIYF
12,.,TRBV12-3/TRBV12-4,.,TRBJ1-2,TGTGCCAGCAGTATAGGACGGACGGGCTACACCTTC,CASSIGRTGYTF
10,.,TRBV28,.,TRBJ2-7,TGTGCCAGCAGTTCCGGGGCACAGTACTTC,CASSSGAQYF
14,.,TRBV27,.,TRBJ2-2,TGTGCCAGCAGTTTCCGGGAACACACCGGGGAGCTGTTTTTT,CASSFREHTGELFF
15,.,TRBV28,.,TRBJ1-1,TGTGCCAGCAGGGACAGAGAAAAAATGAACACTGAAGCTTTCTTT,CASRDREKMNTEAFF
14,.,TRBV6-2/TRBV6-3,.,TRBJ1-2,TGTGCCAGCAGTTACTCGAGTCAGGCCGCTGGCTACACCTTC,CASSYSSQAAGYTF
14,.,TRBV6-6,.,TRBJ2-1,TGTGCCAGCAGTTGGGGAGCGGAGTACAATGAGCAGTTCTTC,CASSWGAEYNEQFF
15,TRBD2,TRBV19,.,TRBJ2-3,TGTGCCAGTAGTGGTAGCGGGGCCAGCACAGATACGCAGTATTTT,CASSGSGASTDTQYF
13,.,TRBV2,.,TRBJ2-2,TGTGCCAGCAGGGGGAGCTACACCGGGGAGCTGTTTTTT,CASRGSYTGELFF
16,.,TRBV6-6,.,TRBJ1-2,TGTGCCAGCAGTTACGACACCACCTGGGGTAACTATGGCTACACCTTC,CASSYDTTWGNYGYTF
15,.,TRBV3-1/TRBV3-2,.,TRBJ2-1,TGTGCCAGCAGCCCGGACAGAAACTCCTACAATGAGCAGTTCTTC,CASSPDRNSYNEQFF
15,TRBD2,TRBV6-2/TRBV6-3,.,TRBJ2-1,TGTGCCAGCAGTCGAGAGCGGGAGCCCTACAATGAGCAGTTCTTC,CASSREREPYNEQFF
15,TRBD1,TRBV6-5,.,TRBJ1-5,TGTGCCAGCAGTTATTCAGGGGGTCTCGATCAGCCCCAGCATTTT,CASSYSGGLDQPQHF
15,TRBD1,TRBV6-2/TRBV6-3,.,TRBJ1-4,TGTGCCAGCAGTTCCGGGACAGGGAATAATGAAAAACTGTTTTTT,CASSSGTGNNEKLFF
14,TRBD1,TRBV7-9,.,TRBJ1-5,TGTGCCAGCAGCATACAGGGGGCGGATCAGCCCCAGCATTTT,CASSIQGADQPQHF
14,.,TRBV7-8,.,TRBJ1-6,TGTGCCAGCAGCTTACAATTTACGGGCTCACCCCTCCACTTT,CASSLQFTGSPLHF
16,TRBD1,TRBV3-1/TRBV3-2,.,TRBJ2-7,TGTGCCAGCAGCCAAAAGGGGGGACAGGGGGCCCACGAGCAGTACTTC,CASSQKGGQGAHEQYF
13,.,TRBV19,.,TRBJ1-1,TGTGCCAGTACGGACAGAATGAACACTGAAGCTTTCTTT,CASTDRMNTEAFF
15,.,TRBV27,few,TRBJ1-6,TGTGCCAGCAGTTTTGGGAGCTCCTATAATTCACCCCTCCACTTT,CASSFGSSYNSPLHF
15,.,TRBV30,.,TRBJ2-7,TGTGCCTGTCGTGGTGGGGCGGCGAGCTCCTACGAGCAGTACTTC,CACRGGAASSYEQYF
16,TRBD1,TRBV6-2/TRBV6-3,once,TRBJ1-2,TGTGCCAGCAGTTACGCGGACGACAGGGGTGGCTATGGCTACACCTTC,CASSYADDRGGYGYTF
16,.,TRBV9,.,TRBJ1-1,TGTGCCAGCCCGGGCCGGGACTCCTCCTGGTACACTGAAGCTTTCTTT,CASPGRDSSWYTEAFF
13,.,TRBV7-7,.,TRBJ2-7,TGTGCCAGCAGCTTAGGAGGGGTAGCCGAGCAGTACTTC,CASSLGGVAEQYF
14,.,TRBV28,once,TRBJ1-2,TGTGCCAGCAGTCCCCCCGGGCGGGATAATGGCTACACCTTC,CASSPPGRDNGYTF
17,TRBD2,TRBV7-2,.,TRBJ2-1,TGTGCCAGCAGCTTAGTGCCTAGCGGGAGGGGATACAATGAGCAGTTCTTC,CASSLVPSGRGYNEQFF
14,.,TRBV6-2/TRBV6-3,.,TRBJ2-5,TGTGCCAGCAGCACCAACCAGGGTATCGGGACCCAGTACTTC,CASSTNQGIGTQYF
13,.,TRBV5-1,.,TRBJ1-1,TGCGCCAGCAGCTTGGGACTTAGCTCTGAAGCTTTCTTT,CASSLGLSSEAFF
12,.,TRBV19,.,TRBJ1-1,TGTGCCAGTAGTTTGACAGGACGTGAAGCTTTCTTT,CASSLTGREAFF
15,.,TRBV19,.,TRBJ1-5,TGTGCCAGTAGTATAGTCAGGGAGAGCAATCAGCCCCAGCATTTT,CASSIVRESNQPQHF
13,.,TRBV6-5,.,TRBJ2-3,TGTGCCAGCAGTTACAGCGAAGGGGATACGCAGTATTTT,CASSYSEGDTQYF
14,.,TRBV5-1,.,TRBJ1-1,TGCGCCAGCAGCCTGGGACCAACGAACACTGAAGCTTTCTTT,CASSLGPTNTEAFF
14,.,TRBV9,.,TRBJ2-4,TGTGCCAGCAGCGGCGCCAAAGGGGGGCACATTCAGTACTTC,CASSGAKGGHIQYF